This T cell receptor (beta chain) was captured by sequencing in a study of cytomegalovirus exposure and HLA in healthy donors (TCRdb year 2017). In the study overall: An earlier analysis of several hundred of the donors reported 250 to 300 Gb of sequence data and around 110 million unique TCR beta sequences from some 180 million T cells. About 280 gigabases of sequencing data and approximately 84 million unique TCR sequences were included in an early release covering roughly 700 HLA-typed donors. The genetic ancestry cluster associated with self-reported Caucasian donors included 81% of the 350 to 500 genotyped donors. The aim of the study was to test whether cataloging public T cell receptors could identify signatures of past pathogen exposure. Using immunosequencing, the study profiled T cell repertoires from 550 to 750 subjects and related those repertoires to cytomegalovirus serostatus. In addition to the first cohort of roughly 700 subjects, a separate validation cohort of approximately 130 different subjects was used. The study combined high-throughput TCR immunosequencing, statistical association of individual TCRs with disease status, and machine learning to predict cytomegalovirus infection status. In a later analysis, previously published TCR beta repertoires from 550 to 700 donors were re-analyzed and high-resolution HLA genotyping was added so that TCR occurrence patterns could be studied. Rather than drawing on any new phenotypic data, the later analysis identified candidate immune exposures from TCR beta sequences and the way those sequences occurred across donors. To decide whether each TCR beta V gene segment behaved as functional or pseudogenic, an earlier analysis of 587 of the donors relied on high-throughput TCR beta sequencing. Donor age, sex, ethnicity and CMV serostatus were compiled alongside the repertoire data. A later genetic analysis used genome-wide SNP genotypes for about 65% of the roughly 670 donors, treating that subset as a discovery cohort. Every discovery cohort repertoire had been produced on one sequencing platform. HLA typing covered class I and class II loci at four-digit resolution. Typing coverage differed by locus: A, B, C, DRB1 and DQB1 were typed in roughly 620-630 donors, DQA1 in about 500, DPA1 in 600 to 610, and DPB1 in approximately 450. Several DR-DQ haplotypes were handled as single units for association and clustering, since linkage in the cohort was strong. Among some 410 genotyped donors of the cohort, an average of around 250,000 unique TCR beta nucleotide sequences was sequenced per donor, of which roughly 17% were non-productive.

As concerns this clone: Its antigen is not yet known. The record has no base qualities; no much larger clone is one base away.

The cohort was made up of approximately 670 healthy bone marrow donors. At the time of sampling, all cohort members were nominally healthy, though unrecorded immune exposures were likely present. The donor tested CMV seropositive, placing the donor among the roughly 300 seropositive members of the cohort. A peripheral blood sample was provided by each donor, and peripheral blood mononuclear cells were used for TCR beta sequencing. Genomic DNA extraction from the blood cell samples was performed with the Qiagen DNeasy Blood Extraction Kit. Library preparation employed the immunoSEQ multiplex PCR assay. A mixture of 60 forward primers for TCR Vbeta segments and 13 reverse primers for TCR Jbeta segments was used in the multiplex PCR. The CDR3 region of rearranged TCR beta genes was amplified from genomic DNA with a multiplex PCR assay. The Illumina HiSeq System was used to sequence the amplified TCR beta libraries as 87-base-pair reads. From the authors' description of their analysis: A later analysis tallied 75 million to 85 million unique TCR beta chains across the approximately 670 repertoires, and around 12 million of those chains were shared by two or more donors. To remove PCR and sequencing errors, raw reads were error-corrected and collapsed into unique sequences using a nearest-neighbor algorithm that merged closely related sequences. CDR3 sequences were aligned to IMGT reference sequences to assign V, D and J gene segments. Each retained sequence needed at least a six-nucleotide match to both a V gene segment and a J gene segment. A rearrangement was called productive if the CDR3 had no stop codons and remained in frame with V and J, and every other rearrangement was called non-productive. CDR3 was defined according to IMGT convention as the region running from the second conserved V-encoded cysteine to the conserved J-encoded phenylalanine. In an earlier analysis of more than 550 of the donors, sequences lacking an unambiguous match to a single V gene segment were excluded. An earlier analysis of 587 of the donors classified V segments as functional when productive rearrangements were above 56.7% and as segregating when the standard deviation between donors was above 5%. To diagnose cytomegalovirus status from the catalog of TCR beta chain sequences, a statistical classification framework was built. In a later analysis, V and J genes were assigned by comparing TCR nucleotide sequences against IMGT/GENE-DB human TR gene sequences. The TCRdist pipeline was used in a later analysis to assign CDR3 sequences and most-parsimonious VDJ recombination scenarios. A later analysis defined each TCR beta chain by its CDR3 amino acid sequence plus V-gene family, and excluded reads lacking a unique V-gene family. As a way to deal with suspected cross-contamination and a sequencing artifact, a later analysis dropped 592 nucleotide sequences that were highly shared and had low generation probability. In a later analysis, a clonal expansion index for each public chain was calculated from normalized within-repertoire ranks of inferred template counts. A later analysis computed generation probabilities with a VDJ recombination model fitted to out-of-frame rearrangements, and checked the results against IGoR. In a later analysis, hypergeometric tests were used to score TCR-TCR, TCR-HLA and TCR-CMV co-occurrence, with a repertoire-size bias correction applied to TCR pairs. To estimate false discovery rates, a later analysis permuted the HLA or CMV assignments 20 times. In a later analysis, co-occurring TCRs were grouped with DBSCAN, and TCRdist sequence similarity was added when clustering was performed within HLA-allele-positive subsets. Co-occurrence clustering excluded repertoires with fewer than 30,000 or more than 120,000 public chains, plus five with anomalous nucleotide sharing. Held by TCRdb, this immuneACCESS table contains in-frame sequences only and omits some clones. Under half of the omission traces to an unresolved V gene where checked; the cause of the rest is unknown. V and J calls and clone size are copied from that table; D and trimming were computed from the DNA. This sample holds tens of thousands of clones; about four fifths were observed only once. The ten most abundant clones make up 32% of the sample.

Study-wide findings and limitations: A later genetic analysis reported fewer N-insertions in productive TCRs among donors in an Asian-associated ancestry cluster than the roughly 650-donor mean. Linkage disequilibrium might explain the correlated functional status among segregating V segments, but an unknown experimental factor could not be ruled out. A further reported finding was that TCR beta sequences accurately predicted the HLA-A and HLA-B alleles for most subjects in the first cohort. Because HLA typing was missing for some donors at each locus, association tests included only the typed subset. In a later analysis, HLA-associated TCR beta chains were found to be more clonally expanded and to have lower generation probabilities than equally common non-associated chains. A later analysis found that most CMV-associated TCR beta chains appeared HLA-restricted, with HLA associations seemingly driven largely by CMV exposure. In the study, some 160 TCR beta chains were listed as associated with cytomegalovirus. Sequencing depth was assumed to be roughly uniform across donors in the presence/absence analyses, though that assumption may not hold. In an earlier analysis of fewer than 700 of the donors, most TCR beta V segments appeared in productive rearrangements about 87% or about 30% of the time, broadly matching IMGT annotations. According to a later analysis, TCR association rates differed among HLA loci, with DRB1 alleles showing the most associated TCRs and HLA-C alleles showing the fewest. A later analysis reported that several top co-occurrence clusters appeared linked to parvovirus B19, influenza, CMV and Epstein-Barr virus. An association between a missense DCLRE1C variant and V-gene and J-gene trimming of TCR beta chains was found in a later genetic analysis and replicated in an independent cohort. Most TCR sequences were observed very rarely across donors, whereas some public TCRs were present in many individuals. The classifier was reported to diagnose cytomegalovirus status with high specificity and sensitivity in both the original cohort and the validation cohort. In a later analysis, some 18,000 TCR beta sequences were associated with specific HLA alleles at a false discovery rate of 0.05. Immune exposure information for the cohort was limited to CMV serostatus. The authors suggested that the approach could potentially be extended to other disease states and immunological phenotypes. Seventeen rarely observed V segments, including chromosome 9 orphons, were excluded from the earlier analysis of approximately 600 of the donors because counts were too low. A group of highly shared sequence variants was considered likely to be a technical artifact of the sequencing pipeline. Assigning TCR associations to individual alleles was difficult when HLA alleles, especially DR and DQ, strongly co-occurred. Three of the identified cytomegalovirus-associated TCR beta chains were confirmed in vitro to be specific for cytomegalovirus antigens. In this cohort, only TCR beta chains were sequenced, and detectable features were limited by the absence of alpha or paired-chain data.

Sample: PBMCs. The receptor comes from a man between 45 and 60 years old in good health and CMV-seropositive.

At the DNA level, the sequence is TGCAGCGAATCTCCACAGGGAACGGAGACCCAGTACTTC. It translates as CSESPQGTETQYF. The chain is made from TRBV29-1 and TRBJ2-5; perhaps TRBD1 is the D gene, with 6 bases matching. CDR1 and CDR2 (SQVTM, ANQGSEA) derive from the germline V gene. A distance of 17 bases separates the germline ends of V and J, which lose 7 bases and 5 bases respectively. Inclusive of the bounding cysteine and phenylalanine, the CDR3 is 13 residues long. Only the CDR3 region is kept as DNA, spanning 39 bases read in frame from base 1.